This T cell receptor beta chain was recorded in a study of T cell changes during pregnancy in multiple sclerosis. The germline CDR1 and CDR2 sequences are SGHAT and FQNNGV. This CDR3 contains 16 residues. V gave up 1 base and J gave up 4 bases; unmatched junction bases: 8. Clones were read by immunoSEQ multiplex PCR, and TCRdb kept only the in-frame ones, dropping some. The sample consists of approximately 41,000 clones, around 91% of them appearing once. This sample comprised CD4+ T cells from peripheral blood mononuclear cells, obtained in the second trimester of pregnancy. The clonotype originates from a female donor with multiple sclerosis, enrolled in a pregnancy study. The chain combines TRBV11-2 with TRBJ2-3, with 7 bases aligning to TRBD2. CDR3 protein: CASSLVPAGKADTQYF. The CDR3 DNA follows: TGTGCCAGCAGCTTAGTGCCAGCGGGAAAGGCAGATACGCAGTATTTT. The whole variable domain, remainder taken from reference TRBV11-2 and TRBJ2-3, is EAGVAQSPRYKIIEKRQSVAFWCNPISGHATLYWYQQILGQGPKLLIQFQNNGVVDDSQLPKDRFSAERLKGVDSTLKIQPAKLEDSAVYLCASSLVPAGKADTQYFGPGTRLTVL.